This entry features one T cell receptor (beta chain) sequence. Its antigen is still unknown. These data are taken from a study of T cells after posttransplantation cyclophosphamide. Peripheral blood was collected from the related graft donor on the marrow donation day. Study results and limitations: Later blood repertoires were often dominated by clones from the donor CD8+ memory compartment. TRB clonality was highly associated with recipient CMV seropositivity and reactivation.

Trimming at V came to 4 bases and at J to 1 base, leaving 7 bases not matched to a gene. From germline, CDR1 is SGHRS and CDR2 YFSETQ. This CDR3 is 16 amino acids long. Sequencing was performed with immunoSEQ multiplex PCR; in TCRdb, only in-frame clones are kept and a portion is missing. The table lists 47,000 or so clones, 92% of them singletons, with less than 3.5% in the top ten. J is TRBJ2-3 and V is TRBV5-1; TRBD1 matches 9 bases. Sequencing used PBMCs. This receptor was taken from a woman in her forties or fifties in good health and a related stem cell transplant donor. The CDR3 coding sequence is TGCGCCAGCAGCCGTGACTGGACAGGGGGCACAGATACGCAGTATTTT. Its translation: CASSRDWTGGTDTQYF.